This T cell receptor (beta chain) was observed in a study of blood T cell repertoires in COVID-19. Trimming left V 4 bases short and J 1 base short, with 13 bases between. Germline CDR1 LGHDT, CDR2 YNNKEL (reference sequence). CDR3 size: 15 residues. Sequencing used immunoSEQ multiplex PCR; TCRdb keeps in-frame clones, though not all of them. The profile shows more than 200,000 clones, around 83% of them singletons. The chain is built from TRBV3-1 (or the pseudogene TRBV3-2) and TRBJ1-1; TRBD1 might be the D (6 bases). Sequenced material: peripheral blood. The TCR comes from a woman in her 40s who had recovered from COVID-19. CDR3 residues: CASSRTSTGNTEAFF. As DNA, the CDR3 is TGTGCCAGCAGCCGAACATCGACAGGGAACACTGAAGCTTTCTTT.